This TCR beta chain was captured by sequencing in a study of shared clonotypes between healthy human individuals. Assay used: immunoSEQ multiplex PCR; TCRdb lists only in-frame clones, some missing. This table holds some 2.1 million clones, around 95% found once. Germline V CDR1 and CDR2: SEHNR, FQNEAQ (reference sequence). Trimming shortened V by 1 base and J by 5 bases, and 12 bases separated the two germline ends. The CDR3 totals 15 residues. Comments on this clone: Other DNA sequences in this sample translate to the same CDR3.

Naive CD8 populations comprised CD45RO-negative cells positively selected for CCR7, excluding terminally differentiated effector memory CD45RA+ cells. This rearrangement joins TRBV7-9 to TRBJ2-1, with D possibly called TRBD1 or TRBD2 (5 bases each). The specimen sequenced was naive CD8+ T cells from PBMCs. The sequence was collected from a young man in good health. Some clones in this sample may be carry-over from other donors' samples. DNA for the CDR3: TGTGCCAGCAGCTTAGGAGGGGCCCCCCACAATGAGCAGTTCTTC. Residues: CASSLGGAPHNEQFF.